The rows below give T cell receptor beta chains drawn from one sample of a study of identical twins. Via MiXCR, TCRdb re-called the 5' RACE reads, giving one row per CDR3 protein. The sample yields around 650,000 distinct CDR3 sequences, just over 7% seen once. These data were also filed under a second study, of yellow fever vaccine responses in identical twins.

Sequenced input: PBMCs. The receptors shown here come from a woman aged 18-29 years in good health. The CDR3 runs from the conserved cysteine through the conserved F or W. The D gene is left open where the match is weak. Part of the rows lack a size; the others show once, few, many or a class for expanded clones.

D	V	J	size	CDR3	DNA
TRBD2	TRBV2	TRBJ2-5	-	CASKKVPAGGGETQYF	TGTGCCAGCAAGAAGGTCCCAGCGGGAGGTGGGGAGACCCAGTACTTC
TRBD1	TRBV5-1	TRBJ1-1	many	CASGAWGQGDTEAFF	TGCGCCAGCGGGGCGTGGGGACAGGGTGATACTGAAGCTTTCTTT
-	TRBV12-3/TRBV12-4	TRBJ2-1	many	CASSLVEEQFF	TGTGCCAGCAGTTTAGTAGAGGAGCAGTTCTTC
TRBD1	TRBV7-2	TRBJ2-1	many	CASSLRDRAYNEQFF	TGTGCCAGCAGCTTACGGGACAGGGCCTACAATGAGCAGTTCTTC
-	TRBV12-3/TRBV12-4	TRBJ2-2	few	CASFLGYTGELFF	TGTGCCAGCTTTTTGGGGTACACCGGGGAGCTGTTTTTT
TRBD1	TRBV5-1	TRBJ2-1	many	CASSLGTGSYNEQFF	TGCGCCAGCAGCTTGGGGACAGGGTCCTACAATGAGCAGTTCTTC
-	TRBV7-6	TRBJ2-5	-	CASSPPRGTWETQYF	TGTGCCAGCAGTCCCCCGAGGGGGACTTGGGAGACCCAGTACTTC
-	TRBV28	TRBJ1-1	many	CASSLGRSNTEAFF	TGTGCCAGCAGTCTCGGACGCTCGAACACTGAAGCTTTCTTT
-	TRBV15	TRBJ1-2	-	CATSDRDTRYGYTF	TGTGCCACCAGCGACCGGGACACCCGCTATGGCTACACCTTC
TRBD2	TRBV10-3	TRBJ2-1	few	CAASSSGGSYNEQFF	TGTGCCGCGTCCTCTAGCGGGGGCTCCTACAATGAGCAGTTCTTC
TRBD2	TRBV20-1	TRBJ2-3	-	CSARGVTSGDPLSTDTQYF	TGCAGTGCTAGAGGTGTGACTAGCGGGGACCCGCTCAGCACAGATACGCAGTATTTT
-	TRBV20-1	TRBJ2-5	few	CSARDTRGGAQYF	TGCAGTGCTAGGGATACAAGGGGTGGGGCCCAGTACTTC
-	TRBV5-1	TRBJ2-5	few	CASSFGTRQETQYF	TGCGCCAGCAGCTTTGGGACCCGACAAGAGACCCAGTACTTC
-	TRBV29-1	TRBJ2-4	few	CSVVDVNIQYF	TGCAGCGTTGTCGACGTGAACATTCAGTACTTC
TRBD2	TRBV29-1	TRBJ2-3	few	CSVLSGRGRLAGGDTQYF	TGCAGCGTTCTTAGCGGGAGAGGACGACTAGCGGGGGGTGATACGCAGTATTTT
TRBD2	TRBV20-1	TRBJ2-2	few	CCARDQAGTSGDVGELFF	TGCTGTGCTAGAGATCAAGCCGGGACTAGCGGGGACGTCGGGGAGCTGTTTTTT
-	TRBV20-1	TRBJ2-7	few	CSAPSRTSYEQYF	TGCAGTGCTCCGAGCCGGACCTCCTACGAGCAGTACTTC
-	TRBV7-9	TRBJ1-1	many	CASSLAGHTEAFF	TGTGCCAGCAGCTTAGCTGGCCACACTGAAGCTTTCTTT
TRBD1	TRBV6-5	TRBJ1-4	many	CASSYSTGVNEKLFF	TGTGCCAGCAGTTACTCAACAGGGGTTAATGAAAAACTGTTTTTT